What follows are 26 T cell receptor beta chains derived from one specimen sequenced in a study of blood T cell repertoires in COVID-19. Clones were read by immunoSEQ multiplex PCR, and TCRdb kept only the in-frame ones, dropping some. This sample has over 450,000 clones, with approximately 89% found just once. The specimen was peripheral blood. The receptors were sampled from a man aged 18 to 29 with COVID-19, enrolled during active disease.

The chain has TRBV2 and TRBJ2-2; 8 nucleotides agree with TRBD2. Looked up from germline, CDR1 is SNHLY and CDR2 is FYNNEI. The CDR3 is made up of 14 amino acids. The V and J ends lost 7 bases and 4 bases, in that order; junction bases with no gene match: 5. The CDR3 protein is CASTGGDGTGELFF. The CDR3, as DNA: TGTGCCAGCACGGGAGGGGACGGCACCGGGGAGCTGTTTTTT.

This chain connects TRBV28 to TRBJ2-7; 11 bases map to TRBD2. CDR3 length: 12 amino acids. The ends lost 5 bases at V and 6 bases at J; junction bases unmatched: 0. The V gene's germline CDR1 is MDHEN and CDR2 SYDVKM. DNA for the CDR3: TGTGCCAGCAGTCTAGCGGGAGGCGAGCAGTACTTC. This codes for CASSLAGGEQYF.

The rearrangement uses TRBV6-6 and TRBJ1-6, with D possibly matching TRBD1 (5 bases). CDR1 is MNHNY and CDR2 is SVGAGI in the germline V gene (reference sequence). With 8 bases removed from V and 7 bases from J, the gap between germline ends came to 12 bases. The CDR3 runs to 13 residues. Here the CDR3 DNA reads TGTGCCAGCCTCCAGGGCCCCAATTCACCCCTCCACTTT. Amino acids: CASLQGPNSPLHF.

This clone was observed many times. The chain combines TRBV5-4 with TRBJ2-7; 11 nucleotides agree with TRBD2. V shed 4 bases, J shed 4 bases, and the junction held 7 bases outside the gene matches. Germline V gene lookup returns CDR1 SGHNT and CDR2 YYREEE (reference sequence). This CDR3 comprises 15 residues. This chain's CDR3 is CASSRAGTSGYEQYF. CDR3 nucleotides: TGTGCCAGCAGCCGGGCCGGGACTAGCGGTTACGAGCAGTACTTC.

The CDR3 loop is CASSPLDQPQHF. The CDR3 DNA sequence: TGTGCCAGCAGCCCCCTAGATCAGCCCCAGCATTTT. This rearrangement joins TRBV12-3 or TRBV12-4 to TRBJ1-5, with no clear D. CDR3 length: 12 amino acids. V lost 6 bases, J lost 5 bases, and 8 bases lay in between.

This clone was picked up many times. V and J are TRBV6-5 and TRBJ1-2; D might be TRBD1 (6 bases). The CDR3 is 12 amino acids. Germline lookup yields CDR1 MNHEY and CDR2 SVGAGI. CDR3 protein: CASTRTAYGYTF. Written as DNA, the CDR3 is TGTGCTAGTACCAGGACAGCTTATGGCTACACCTTC.

The rearrangement uses TRBV2 and TRBJ1-5; 9 nucleotides agree with TRBD1. CDR1 and CDR2 from the germline V gene are SNHLY and FYNNEI. The CDR3 consists of 15 residues. After removal of 4 bases from V and 2 bases from J, the junction contained 3 bases not matched to a gene. In nucleotides, the CDR3 is TGTGCCAGCAGTGCGACAGGGGGAGGCAATCAGCCCCAGCATTTT. It specifies CASSATGGGNQPQHF.

The chain carries TRBV10-2 and TRBJ2-2, with TRBD1 matching 9 bases. J gave up 5 bases and V 5 bases, and 6 bases lay outside the gene matches. The CDR3 spans 15 residues. Germline V gene sequence: CDR1 WSHSY, CDR2 SAAADI. Here the CDR3 DNA reads TGCGCCAGCAGTTCCGGGACAGGGAGAACCGGGGAGCTGTTTTTT. Protein product: CASSSGTGRTGELFF.

In the case of this clone: At one boundary the junction diverges from the germline segment, which might be a read error. The V gene is TRBV6-2 or TRBV6-3, the J gene TRBJ2-3, with 12 bases fitting TRBD2. This CDR3 has 13 residues. Germline-derived CDR1 and CDR2 are MNHEY and SVGEGT. CDR3 sequence: CASSPGPRLAGDF. The CDR3 DNA sequence: TGTGCCAGCAGTCCCGGTCCTAGACTAGCGGGGGATTTT.

The chain joins TRBV5-4 to TRBJ2-2, with 9 bases matching TRBD1. With V trimmed by 5 bases and J by 2 bases, 10 bases remained unmatched. Germline V gene data show CDR1 as SGHNT and CDR2 as YYREEE (reference sequence). This CDR3 is built from 17 residues. CDR3 amino acids: CASSLGQGSANTGELFF. The CDR3 DNA sequence: TGTGCCAGCAGTCTGGGACAGGGATCAGCTAACACCGGGGAGCTGTTTTTT. Combining the CDR3 with reference TRBV5-4 and TRBJ2-2 gives the whole variable domain ETGVTQSPTHLIKTRGQQVTLRCSSQSGHNTVSWYQQALGQGPQFIFQYYREEENGRGNFPPRFSGLQFPNYSSELNVNALELDDSALYLCASSLGQGSANTGELFFGEGSRLTVL.

The chain employs TRBV11-2 and TRBJ2-7, with D hard to call. V was cut by 7 bases and J by 2 bases, with 9 bases left in between. Per germline, CDR1 SGHAT and CDR2 FQNNGV. The CDR3 covers 12 residues. In DNA, the CDR3 is TGTGCCAGCACCTCAGTACCCTACGAGCAGTACTTC. This sequence encodes CASTSVPYEQYF.

The chain combines TRBV11-2 with TRBJ2-7; 14 bases match TRBD2. Germline V gene data show CDR1 as SGHAT and CDR2 as FQNNGV. V was pared by 5 bases and J by 5 bases, with 2 bases of the junction left unmatched. The CDR3 sequence is 14 residues long. The CDR3 loop is CASSVGLAGDEQYF. The CDR3, as DNA: TGTGCCAGCAGCGTGGGACTAGCGGGAGACGAGCAGTACTTC.

This chain connects TRBV4-1 to TRBJ1-3; no clear D. The CDR3 length is 17 residues. Trimming removed 0 bases from V and 0 bases from J, with 12 bases in between. Germline CDR1 and CDR2: MGHRA and YSYEKL. The CDR3, as DNA: TGCGCCAGCAGCCAAGAGCTGACACCTACCTCTGGAAACACCATATATTTT. The encoded protein is CASSQELTPTSGNTIYF.

As to this clone: This may arise from a read error, as a much more abundant clone is one base away. The chain joins TRBV7-9 to TRBJ2-7; 9 bases are shared with TRBD1. Germline V gene lookup returns CDR1 SEHNR and CDR2 FQNEAQ (reference sequence). CDR3 length: 12 amino acids. The V segment lost 5 bases and the J segment 5 bases; nucleotides outside the gene matches: 1. CDR3 DNA sequence: TGTGCCAGCAGCCGGACAGGGGACGAGCAGTACTTC. Translating it yields CASSRTGDEQYF.

This sequence joins TRBV9 and TRBJ1-6; no clear D gene. V lost 4 bases and J lost 7, with 15 bases in between. Looked up from germline, CDR1 is SGDLS and CDR2 is YYNGEE. CDR3 length equals 15 residues. The DNA of the CDR3 is TGTGCCAGCAGCCCAGACGGAAGGCGGAATTCACCCCTCCACTTT. Translating gives CASSPDGRRNSPLHF.

V gene TRBV7-8 combines with J gene TRBJ1-6; weak D call: TRBD1 (5 bases). The germline V and J ends were trimmed by 2 bases and 9 bases, with 14 bases remaining between them. The germline V gene encodes CDR1 SGHVS and CDR2 FQNEAQ. This CDR3 is built from 15 residues. The CDR3 DNA is TGTGCCAGCAGCTTAAATACCCAGGGCACTTCACCCCTCCACTTT. Amino acid sequence: CASSLNTQGTSPLHF. The full variable domain, with the rest looked up from reference TRBV7-8 and TRBJ1-6, is GAGVSQSPRYKVAKRGQDVALRCDPISGHVSLFWYQQALGQGPEFLTYFQNEAQLDKSGLPSDRFFAERPEGSVSTLKIQRTQQEDSAVYLCASSLNTQGTSPLHFGNGTRLTVT.

The CDR3 here is CATAATGGYQETQYF. The DNA of the CDR3 is TGCGCCACTGCTGCTACCGGGGGATACCAAGAGACCCAGTACTTC. V usage is TRBV5-1 and J usage is TRBJ2-5, with D possibly matching TRBD2 (6 bases). CDR3 size: 15 residues. Germline V gene data show CDR1 as SGHRS and CDR2 as YFSETQ. V gave up 9 bases and J gave up 0 bases, with 18 bases separating them. Drawing the rest from reference TRBV5-1 and TRBJ2-5, the complete variable domain is KAGVTQTPRYLIKTRGQQVTLSCSPISGHRSVSWYQQTPGQGLQFLFEYFSETQRNKGNFPGRFSGRQFSNSRSEMNVSTLELGDSALYLCATAATGGYQETQYFGPGTRLLVL.

The chain uses TRBV5-6 and TRBJ2-2; 8 nucleotides agree with TRBD2. This CDR3 spans 15 amino acids. The germline CDR1 and CDR2 sequences are SGHDT and YYEEEE. Germline trimming cut 4 bases from V and 4 bases from J; bases unmatched to any gene: 6. CDR3 coding DNA: TGTGCCAGCAGCCCTGGACTAGCCCCCACCGGGGAGCTGTTTTTT. It specifies CASSPGLAPTGELFF. Using reference TRBV5-6 and TRBJ2-2 for the parts outside the CDR3, the full variable domain is DAGVTQSPTHLIKTRGQQVTLRCSPKSGHDTVSWYQQALGQGPQFIFQYYEEEERQRGNFPDRFSGHQFPNYSSELNVNALLLGDSALYLCASSPGLAPTGELFFGEGSRLTVL.

V is TRBV5-5 and J is TRBJ1-2; 8 bases are a match to TRBD1. This CDR3 region has 14 residues. Trimming cost V 4 bases and J 6 bases; bases outside gene matches: 8. Germline assignment: CDR1 SGHKS and CDR2 YYEKEE (reference sequence). CDR3 sequence reads: CASSRRQGKDGYTF. CDR3 nucleotide sequence: TGTGCCAGCAGCCGTCGACAGGGGAAGGATGGCTACACCTTC.

Of note for this clone: Additional DNA sequences in this sample encode the identical CDR3. The chain combines TRBV3-1 (or the pseudogene TRBV3-2) with TRBJ2-5; D gene ambiguous. CDR1 LGHDT and CDR2 YNNKEL come from the germline V gene (reference sequence). This CDR3 spans 11 amino acids. Trimming removed 3 bases at V and 5 bases at J, with 4 bases between. The CDR3 region has the DNA TGTGCCAGCAGCCAGTCTGAGACCCAGTACTTC. Its translation is CASSQSETQYF.

This chain connects TRBV12-3 or TRBV12-4 to TRBJ2-7; tentative D call: TRBD2 (6 bases). The length of the CDR3 is 13 residues. Trimming stripped 5 bases from V and 7 bases from J, with 15 bases between. The DNA for the CDR3 is TGTGCCAGCAGTCGCGGAGGGCCTTATGAGCAGTACTTC. Translating gives CASSRGGPYEQYF.

This clone was observed once. As DNA, the CDR3 is TGTGCCAGCAGACCGGCGGGGGGCCGGAGCTCCTACAATGAGCAGTTCTTC. Residues: CASRPAGGRSSYNEQFF. This chain links TRBV5-4 with TRBJ2-1, with 8 bases fitting TRBD2. CDR1 SGHNT and CDR2 YYREEE come from the germline V gene (reference sequence). This CDR3 spans 17 amino acids. Germline trimming cut 5 bases from V and 0 bases from J; bases unmatched to any gene: 10.

The chain employs TRBV12-3 or TRBV12-4 and TRBJ1-2, with D tentatively TRBD1 (6 bases). CDR3 length equals 13 residues. V lost 4 bases to trimming and J lost 7 bases, with 13 bases between them. The CDR3 here is CASSYQQGAGYTF. The CDR3 DNA reads TGTGCCAGCAGTTACCAACAGGGTGCTGGCTACACCTTC.

The rearrangement joins TRBV14 to TRBJ1-6; D remains unclear. The V end lost 2 bases, the J end lost 4 bases, and 6 bases lay between the germline ends. The CDR3 spans 14 residues. The germline CDR1 and CDR2 sequences are SGHDN and FVKESK. The CDR3 coding sequence is TGTGCCAGCAGCCAATCCCGTTATAATTCACCCCTCCACTTT. Translating it yields CASSQSRYNSPLHF.

The chain couples TRBV19 to TRBJ2-1; 13 bases match TRBD2. Trimming took 5 bases from V and 8 from J; bases not matched to a gene: 3. CDR1 LNHDA and CDR2 SQIVND come from the germline V gene (reference sequence). The CDR3 has 14 amino acids. The chain's CDR3 is CASSYGLAGDEQFF. Here the CDR3 DNA reads TGTGCCAGTAGTTACGGACTAGCGGGAGATGAGCAGTTCTTC.

The chain is built from TRBV27 and TRBJ2-5, with TRBD2 as a possible D gene (6 bases). The V gene lost 6 bases and the J gene lost 5 bases, with 13 bases spanning the gap. The CDR3 extends over 13 amino acids. Germline CDR1 reads MNHEY; CDR2 reads SMNVEV (reference sequence). The CDR3 sequence is CASSPGAGETQYF. For the CDR3, the DNA is TGTGCCAGCAGCCCCGGCGCGGGGGAGACCCAGTACTTC.